Listed here is a single TCR beta chain. What it binds is not known. This record comes from a study of long-term antiretroviral therapy in people with HIV. Findings and limits, study-wide: HIV repertoire CDR3 lengths ranged less widely than those of controls.

There were 1-10 million cryopreserved PBMC in the samples before DNA extraction. Germline CDR1 and CDR2: GTSNPN and SVGIG (reference sequence). V was trimmed by 2 bases and J by 6 bases, leaving 16 bases between them. The length of the CDR3 is 15 residues. It was version v3.0 of the immunoSEQ assay that was run at survey level. Per-sample sequencing targets were roughly 40,000-50,000 T-cell genomes. Measured with immunoSEQ multiplex PCR; TCRdb has only the in-frame clones, and not every one. The sample yields about 39,000 clones, roughly 90% seen once. The sequence came from a woman aged 50 to 60 with HIV. V usage is TRBV30 and J usage is TRBJ1-4; tentatively, D is TRBD1 (5 bases). Specimen: unsorted PBMCs, collected 1.2 years after starting antiretroviral therapy. The CDR3 loop reads CAWSYDGARHEKLFF. In nucleotides, the CDR3 is TGTGCCTGGAGTTACGACGGGGCCAGGCATGAAAAACTGTTTTTT.